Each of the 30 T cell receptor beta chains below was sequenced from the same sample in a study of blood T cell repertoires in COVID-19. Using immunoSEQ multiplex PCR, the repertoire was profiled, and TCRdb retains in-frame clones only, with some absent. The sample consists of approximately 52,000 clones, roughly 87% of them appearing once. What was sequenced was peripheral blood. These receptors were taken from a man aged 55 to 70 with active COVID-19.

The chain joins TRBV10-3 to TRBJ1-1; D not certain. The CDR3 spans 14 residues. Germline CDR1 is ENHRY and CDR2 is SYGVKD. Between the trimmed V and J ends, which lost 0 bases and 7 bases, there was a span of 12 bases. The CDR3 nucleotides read TGTGCCATCAGTGAGTCGGAGGGAGTAAGTGAAGCTTTCTTT. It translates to CAISESEGVSEAFF.

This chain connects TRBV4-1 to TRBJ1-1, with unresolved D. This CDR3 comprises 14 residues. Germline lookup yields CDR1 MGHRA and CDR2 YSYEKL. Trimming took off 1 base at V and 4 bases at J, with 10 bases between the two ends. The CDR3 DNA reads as TGCGCCAGCAGCCAAGTTACGAGGAGCACTGAAGCTTTCTTT. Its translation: CASSQVTRSTEAFF.

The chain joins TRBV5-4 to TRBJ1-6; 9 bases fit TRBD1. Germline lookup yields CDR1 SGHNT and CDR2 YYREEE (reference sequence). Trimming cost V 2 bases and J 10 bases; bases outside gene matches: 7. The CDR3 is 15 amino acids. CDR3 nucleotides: TGTGCCAGCAGCTTAAAACAGGGGGCCGGGTCACCCCTCCACTTT. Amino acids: CASSLKQGAGSPLHF.

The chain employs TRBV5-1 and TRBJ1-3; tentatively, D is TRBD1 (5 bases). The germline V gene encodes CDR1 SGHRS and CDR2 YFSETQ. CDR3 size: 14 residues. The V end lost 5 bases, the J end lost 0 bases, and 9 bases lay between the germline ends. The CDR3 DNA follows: TGCGCCAGCAGTCCAGGGTCCTCTGGAAACACCATATATTTT. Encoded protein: CASSPGSSGNTIYF.

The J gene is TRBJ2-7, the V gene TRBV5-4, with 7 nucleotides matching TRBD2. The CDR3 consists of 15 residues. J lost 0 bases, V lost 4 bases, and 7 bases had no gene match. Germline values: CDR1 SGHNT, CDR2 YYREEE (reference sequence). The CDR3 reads CASSRSGASSYEQYF. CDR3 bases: TGTGCCAGCAGCCGCAGCGGGGCTAGCTCCTACGAGCAGTACTTC.

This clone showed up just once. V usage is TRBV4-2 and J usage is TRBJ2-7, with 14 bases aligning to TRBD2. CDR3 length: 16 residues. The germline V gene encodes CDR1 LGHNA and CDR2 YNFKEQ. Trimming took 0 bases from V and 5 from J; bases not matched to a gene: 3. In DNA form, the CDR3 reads TGTGCCAGCAGCCAAGATACGGGACTAGCGGGAGACGAGCAGTACTTC. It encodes CASSQDTGLAGDEQYF.

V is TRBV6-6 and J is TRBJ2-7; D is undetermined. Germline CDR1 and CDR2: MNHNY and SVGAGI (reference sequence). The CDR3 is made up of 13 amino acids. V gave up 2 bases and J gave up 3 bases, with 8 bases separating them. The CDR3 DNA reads TGTGCCAGCAGTTACGGCGGCCTCTACGAGCAGTACTTC. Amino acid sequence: CASSYGGLYEQYF.

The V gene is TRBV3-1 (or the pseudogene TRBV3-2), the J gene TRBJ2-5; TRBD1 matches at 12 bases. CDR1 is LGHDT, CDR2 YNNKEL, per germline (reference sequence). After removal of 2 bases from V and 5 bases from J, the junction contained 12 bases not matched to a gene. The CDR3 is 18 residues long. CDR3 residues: CASSQIIRGQGAAETQYF. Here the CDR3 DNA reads TGTGCCAGCAGCCAAATTATAAGGGGACAGGGGGCCGCGGAGACCCAGTACTTC.

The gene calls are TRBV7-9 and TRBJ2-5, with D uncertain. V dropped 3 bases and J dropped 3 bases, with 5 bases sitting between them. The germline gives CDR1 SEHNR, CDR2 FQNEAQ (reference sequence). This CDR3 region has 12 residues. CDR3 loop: CASSFTKETQYF. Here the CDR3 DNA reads TGTGCCAGCAGCTTTACAAAAGAGACCCAGTACTTC.

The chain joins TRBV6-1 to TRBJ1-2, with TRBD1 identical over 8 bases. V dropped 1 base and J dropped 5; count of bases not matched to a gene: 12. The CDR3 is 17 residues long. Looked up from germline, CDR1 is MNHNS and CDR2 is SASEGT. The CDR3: CASSEGVVRGLRYGYTF. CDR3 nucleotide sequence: TGTGCCAGCAGTGAAGGAGTGGTCAGGGGGCTACGGTATGGCTACACCTTC.

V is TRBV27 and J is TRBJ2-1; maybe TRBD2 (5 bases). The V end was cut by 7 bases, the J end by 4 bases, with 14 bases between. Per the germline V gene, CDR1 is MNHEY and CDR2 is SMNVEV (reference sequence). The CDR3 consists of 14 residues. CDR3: CASTDSWGYNEQFF. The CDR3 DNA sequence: TGTGCCAGCACGGACTCCTGGGGATACAATGAGCAGTTCTTC.

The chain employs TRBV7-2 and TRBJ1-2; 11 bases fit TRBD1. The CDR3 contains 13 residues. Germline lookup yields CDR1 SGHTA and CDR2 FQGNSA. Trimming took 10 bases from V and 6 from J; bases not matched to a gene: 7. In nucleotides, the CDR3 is TGTGCCAATAGCCCGGGACAGGGGGATGGCTACACCTTC. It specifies CANSPGQGDGYTF.

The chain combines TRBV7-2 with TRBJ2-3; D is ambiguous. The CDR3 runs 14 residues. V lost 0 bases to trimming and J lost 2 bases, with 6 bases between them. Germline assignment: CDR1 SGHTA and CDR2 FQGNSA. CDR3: CASSLARVTDTQYF. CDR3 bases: TGTGCCAGCAGCTTAGCCCGAGTCACAGATACGCAGTATTTT.

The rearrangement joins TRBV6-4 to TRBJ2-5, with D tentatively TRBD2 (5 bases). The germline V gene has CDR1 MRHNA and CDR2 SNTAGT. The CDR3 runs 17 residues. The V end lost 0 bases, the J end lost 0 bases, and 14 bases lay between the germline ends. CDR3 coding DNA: TGTGCCAGCAGTGACTCGATTGAACGGGATCACCAAGAGACCCAGTACTTC. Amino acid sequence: CASSDSIERDHQETQYF.

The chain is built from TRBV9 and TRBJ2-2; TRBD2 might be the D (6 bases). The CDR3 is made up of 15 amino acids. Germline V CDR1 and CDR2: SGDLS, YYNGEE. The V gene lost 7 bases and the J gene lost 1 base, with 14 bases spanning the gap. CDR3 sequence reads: CASRPGLLNTGELFF. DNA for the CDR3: TGTGCCAGCCGCCCGGGACTCCTGAACACCGGGGAGCTGTTTTTT.

The CDR3 nucleotides read TGTGCCAGCGGGGACAGGGGGTCGACCGGGGAGCTGTTTTTT. It yields the protein CASGDRGSTGELFF. The chain recombines TRBV7-8 with TRBJ2-2, with 11 bases fitting TRBD1. CDR3 length equals 14 residues. Germline V gene lookup returns CDR1 SGHVS and CDR2 FQNEAQ. Trimming cost V 8 bases and J 5 bases; bases outside gene matches: 4.

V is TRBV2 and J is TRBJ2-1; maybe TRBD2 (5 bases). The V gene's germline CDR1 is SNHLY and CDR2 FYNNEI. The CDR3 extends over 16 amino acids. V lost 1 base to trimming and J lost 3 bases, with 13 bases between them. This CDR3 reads CASSEGQRMFYNEQFF. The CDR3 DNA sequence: TGTGCCAGCAGTGAAGGCCAGCGGATGTTCTACAATGAGCAGTTCTTC.

CDR3 sequence reads: CASSFEGPNEQYF. The CDR3 nucleotides read TGTGCCAGCAGTTTCGAGGGCCCCAACGAGCAGTACTTC. This chain connects TRBV28 to TRBJ2-7, with D perhaps TRBD2 (5 bases). This CDR3 spans 13 amino acids. Germline V lookup: CDR1 MDHEN, CDR2 SYDVKM. Between the trimmed V and J ends, which lost 3 bases and 5 bases, there was a span of 11 bases. The full variable domain, with the rest looked up from reference TRBV28 and TRBJ2-7, is DVKVTQSSRYLVKRTGEKVFLECVQDMDHENMFWYRQDPGLGLRLIYFSYDVKMKEKGDIPEGYSVSREKKERFSLILESASTNQTSMYLCASSFEGPNEQYFGPGTRLTVT.

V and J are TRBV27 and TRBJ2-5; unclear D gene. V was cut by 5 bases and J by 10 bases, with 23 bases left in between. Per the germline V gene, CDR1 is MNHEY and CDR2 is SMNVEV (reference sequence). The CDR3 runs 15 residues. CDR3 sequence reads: CASSPSPDPPGGQYF. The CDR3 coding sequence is TGTGCCAGCAGTCCGTCCCCCGACCCCCCAGGTGGCCAGTACTTC.

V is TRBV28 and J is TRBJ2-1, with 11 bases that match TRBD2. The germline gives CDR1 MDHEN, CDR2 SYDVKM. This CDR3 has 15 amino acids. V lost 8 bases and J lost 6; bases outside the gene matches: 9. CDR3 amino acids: CASGTSGGQANEQFF. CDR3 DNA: TGTGCCAGCGGGACTAGCGGAGGGCAGGCCAATGAGCAGTTCTTC.

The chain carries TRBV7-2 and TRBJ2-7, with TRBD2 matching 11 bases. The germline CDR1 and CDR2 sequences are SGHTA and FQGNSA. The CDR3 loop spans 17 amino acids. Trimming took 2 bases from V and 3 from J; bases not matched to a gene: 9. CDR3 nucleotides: TGTGCCAGCAGCTTATCACCATTAGCGGGAGGGTTCTACGAGCAGTACTTC. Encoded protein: CASSLSPLAGGFYEQYF.

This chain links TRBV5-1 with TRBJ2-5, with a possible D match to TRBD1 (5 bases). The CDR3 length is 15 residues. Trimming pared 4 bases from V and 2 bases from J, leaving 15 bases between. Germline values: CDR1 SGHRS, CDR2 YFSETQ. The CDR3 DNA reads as TGCGCCAGCAGCCGACAACGACAGCAACAAGAGACCCAGTACTTC. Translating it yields CASSRQRQQQETQYF.

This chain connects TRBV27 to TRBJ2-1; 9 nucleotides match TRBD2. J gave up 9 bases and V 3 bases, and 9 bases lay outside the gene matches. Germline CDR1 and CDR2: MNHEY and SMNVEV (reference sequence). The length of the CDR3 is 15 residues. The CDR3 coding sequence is TGTGCCAGCAGTTTTGGGCGGGAGGGTTGGTCTGAGCAGTTCTTC. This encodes CASSFGREGWSEQFF.

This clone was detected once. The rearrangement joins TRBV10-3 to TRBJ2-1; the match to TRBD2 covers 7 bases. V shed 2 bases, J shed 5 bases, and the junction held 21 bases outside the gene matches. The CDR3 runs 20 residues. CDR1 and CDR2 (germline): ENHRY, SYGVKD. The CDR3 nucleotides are TGTGCCATCAGTGAGCTAAGCGCTTGGGGGGGTGGTAGACAAGACAATGAGCAGTTCTTC. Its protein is CAISELSAWGGGRQDNEQFF.

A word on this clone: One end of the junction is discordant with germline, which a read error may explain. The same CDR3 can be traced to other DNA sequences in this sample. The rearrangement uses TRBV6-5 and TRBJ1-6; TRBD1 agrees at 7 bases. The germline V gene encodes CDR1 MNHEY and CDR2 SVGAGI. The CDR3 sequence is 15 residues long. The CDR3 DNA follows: TGTGCCAGCAGACCACCCGGGACAGAAAATTCGCCCCTCCACTTT. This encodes CASRPPGTENSPLHF.

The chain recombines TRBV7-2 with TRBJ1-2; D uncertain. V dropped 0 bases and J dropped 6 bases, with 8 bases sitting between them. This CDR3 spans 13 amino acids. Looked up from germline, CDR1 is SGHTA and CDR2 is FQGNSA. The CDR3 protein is CASSLATADGYTF. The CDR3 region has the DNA TGTGCCAGCAGCTTAGCCACAGCAGATGGCTACACCTTC.

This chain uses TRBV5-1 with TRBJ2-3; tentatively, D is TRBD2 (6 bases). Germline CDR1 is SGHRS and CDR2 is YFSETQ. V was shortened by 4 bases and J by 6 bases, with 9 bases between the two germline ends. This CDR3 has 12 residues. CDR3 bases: TGCGCCAGCAGCCCCCGGGGGGATACGCAGTATTTT. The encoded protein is CASSPRGDTQYF.

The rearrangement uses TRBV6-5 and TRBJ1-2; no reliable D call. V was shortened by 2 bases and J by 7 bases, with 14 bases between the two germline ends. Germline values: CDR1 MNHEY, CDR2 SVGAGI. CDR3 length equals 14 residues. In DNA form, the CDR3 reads TGTGCCAGCAGTTACCAGAGTCCGCCGGGTGGCTACACCTTC. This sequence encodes CASSYQSPPGGYTF.

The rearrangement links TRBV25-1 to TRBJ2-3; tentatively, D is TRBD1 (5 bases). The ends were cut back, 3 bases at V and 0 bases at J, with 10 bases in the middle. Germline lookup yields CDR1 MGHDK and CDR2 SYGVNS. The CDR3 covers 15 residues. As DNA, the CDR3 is TGTGCCAGCAGTGAGGGCCCAGGGAGCACAGATACGCAGTATTTT. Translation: CASSEGPGSTDTQYF.

The CDR3 DNA follows: TGTGCCAGCCGCAGGGGGAGCACCTACGAGCAGTACTTC. It translates to CASRRGSTYEQYF. The chain couples TRBV6-5 to TRBJ2-7, with 7 bases that match TRBD1. Looked up from germline, CDR1 is MNHEY and CDR2 is SVGAGI. This CDR3 spans 13 amino acids. The J segment lost 2 bases and the V segment lost 8 bases, leaving 6 bases of the junction unmatched.